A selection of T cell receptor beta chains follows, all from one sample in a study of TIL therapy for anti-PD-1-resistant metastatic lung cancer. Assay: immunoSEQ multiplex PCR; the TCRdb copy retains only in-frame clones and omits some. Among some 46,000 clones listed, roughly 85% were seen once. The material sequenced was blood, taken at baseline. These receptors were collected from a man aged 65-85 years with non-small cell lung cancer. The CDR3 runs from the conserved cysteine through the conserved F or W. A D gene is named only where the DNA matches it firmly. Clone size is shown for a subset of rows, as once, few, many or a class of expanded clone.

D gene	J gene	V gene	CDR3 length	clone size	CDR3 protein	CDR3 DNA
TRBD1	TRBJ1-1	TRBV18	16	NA	CASSPLGQGVNTEAFF	TGTGCCAGCTCACCACTCGGACAGGGAGTGAACACTGAAGCTTTCTTT
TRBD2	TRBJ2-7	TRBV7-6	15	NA	CASSPSSGVSYEQYF	TGTGCCAGCAGTCCCTCTAGCGGGGTCTCCTACGAGCAGTACTTC
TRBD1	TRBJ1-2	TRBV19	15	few	CASSDPGTASWGYTF	TGTGCCAGTAGCGACCCGGGGACAGCCAGCTGGGGCTACACCTTC
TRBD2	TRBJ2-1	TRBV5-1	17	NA	CASSFESPGLVGNEQFF	TGCGCCAGCAGCTTCGAGAGCCCGGGACTAGTCGGCAATGAGCAGTTCTTC
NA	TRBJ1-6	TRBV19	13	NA	CASRDAYNSPLHF	TGTGCCAGTAGGGACGCTTATAATTCACCCCTCCACTTT
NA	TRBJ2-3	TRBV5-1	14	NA	CASSPGRWTDTQYF	TGCGCCAGCAGCCCGGGACGGTGGACAGATACGCAGTATTTT
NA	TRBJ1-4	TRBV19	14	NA	CASSFSGLYEKLFF	TGTGCCAGTAGTTTTTCGGGCCTTTATGAAAAACTGTTTTTT
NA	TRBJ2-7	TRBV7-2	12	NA	CASSLTGYEQYF	TGTGCCAGCAGCTTAACGGGCTACGAGCAGTACTTC
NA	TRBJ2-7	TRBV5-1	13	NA	CASSRDHTYEQYF	TGCGCCAGCAGCCGGGACCATACCTACGAGCAGTACTTC
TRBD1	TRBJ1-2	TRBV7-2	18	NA	CASSLALALGTANYGYTF	TGTGCCAGCAGCTTAGCCCTGGCACTAGGGACAGCGAACTATGGCTACACCTTC
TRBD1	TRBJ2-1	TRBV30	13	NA	CAWIPGGYNEQFF	TGTGCCTGGATCCCAGGGGGATACAATGAGCAGTTCTTC
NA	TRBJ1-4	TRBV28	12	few	CASRGESEKLFF	TGTGCCAGCAGGGGAGAGAGCGAAAAACTGTTTTTT
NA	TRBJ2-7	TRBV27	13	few	CASSPGQSYEQYF	TGTGCCAGCAGTCCCGGACAGTCCTACGAGCAGTACTTC
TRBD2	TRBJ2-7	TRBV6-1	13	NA	CASLSGSSYEQYF	TGTGCCAGCCTTAGCGGGAGCTCCTACGAGCAGTACTTC
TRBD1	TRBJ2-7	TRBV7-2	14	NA	CASSLTGRSYEQYF	TGTGCCAGCAGCTTGACAGGGCGTTCCTACGAGCAGTACTTC
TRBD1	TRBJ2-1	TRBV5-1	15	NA	CAGSLVRGQQDEQFF	TGCGCCGGCAGCTTGGTTAGGGGGCAACAGGATGAGCAGTTCTTC
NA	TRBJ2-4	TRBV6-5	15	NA	CASSQLGIAKNIQYF	TGTGCCAGCAGTCAGCTAGGGATAGCCAAAAACATTCAGTACTTC
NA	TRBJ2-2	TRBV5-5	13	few	CASSLVDTGELFF	TGTGCCAGCAGCTTGGTGGACACCGGGGAGCTGTTTTTT
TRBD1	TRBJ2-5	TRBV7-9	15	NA	CASSQGAVLQETQYF	TGTGCCAGCAGCCAGGGGGCAGTACTTCAAGAGACCCAGTACTTC
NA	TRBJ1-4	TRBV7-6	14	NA	CASRGRQDNEKLFF	TGTGCCAGCAGGGGGCGACAGGACAATGAAAAACTGTTTTTT
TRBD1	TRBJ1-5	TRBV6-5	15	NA	CASRRDSNSNQPQHF	TGTGCCAGCAGGAGGGACAGTAATAGCAATCAGCCCCAGCATTTT
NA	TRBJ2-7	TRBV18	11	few	CASSPGDEQYF	TGTGCCAGCTCACCAGGGGACGAGCAGTACTTC